These T cell receptor beta chains were read from a single sample in a study of T-cell memory formation after mild COVID-19. TCRdb recomputed calls from the 5' RACE reads with MiXCR, one row per CDR3 protein. The sample contains about 280,000 distinct CDR3 sequences, approximately 8% of which appear only once. The sequenced sample was PBMCs or a T cell subset sorted from them (not recorded which). These TCRs come from a man between 18 and 29 years old who had mild COVID-19 (a few samples of this study predate the infection). Cell type and time point are not known. Each CDR3 is given with its conserved first and last residue. Fields, in order: J gene, D gene, V gene, clone size, CDR3 protein, CDR3 DNA. D genes are given only for firm matches. Some rows have no size entry. The others give once, few or many, or a class for an expanded clone.

TRBJ2-1 TRBD1 TRBV6-2/TRBV6-3 few CASSYRAGGLSYNEQFF TGTGCCAGCAGTTACAGGGCAGGGGGCCTCTCCTACAATGAGCAGTTCTTC
TRBJ2-3 . TRBV4-3 . CASSQPGPGTDTQYF TGCGCCAGCAGCCAACCGGGACCGGGAACAGATACGCAGTATTTT
TRBJ2-5 TRBD2 TRBV6-6 . CDSSWGGGETQYF TGTGACAGCAGTTGGGGGGGGGGGGAGACCCAGTACTTC
TRBJ2-4 . TRBV7-2 many CASSRGQTKNIQYF TGTGCCAGCAGCCGAGGACAGACCAAAAACATTCAGTACTTC
TRBJ2-5 TRBD2 TRBV2 . CASSEGPSGGPQWTQYF TGTGCCAGCAGTGAAGGTCCTAGCGGGGGCCCTCAGTGGACCCAGTACTTC
TRBJ2-5 . TRBV6-2/TRBV6-3 few CASTTRQVAWTQYF TGTGCCAGCACCACGAGACAGGTGGCCTGGACCCAGTACTTC
TRBJ2-5 . TRBV2 . CATKGGRGTQYF TGTGCCACAAAGGGGGGCCGGGGGACCCAGTACTTC
TRBJ2-7 TRBD1 TRBV2 . CASSSGQGIKYF TGTGCCAGCAGCTCCGGACAGGGCATCAAGTACTTC
TRBJ2-1 TRBD1 TRBV20-1 few CSAITGVNEQFF TGCAGTGCTATAACAGGGGTCAATGAGCAGTTCTTC
TRBJ1-4 . TRBV12-5 . CASGLGQTTNEKLFF TGTGCTAGTGGTTTGGGACAGACAACTAATGAAAAACTGTTTTTT
TRBJ2-2 TRBD2 TRBV24-1 many CATSDKWTSGGAWTGELFF TGTGCCACCAGTGACAAATGGACTAGCGGGGGGGCTTGGACCGGGGAGCTGTTTTTT
TRBJ2-3 TRBD1 TRBV7-3 few CASSFGQVDTDTQYF TGTGCCAGCAGCTTCGGACAGGTTGATACAGATACGCAGTATTTT
TRBJ2-3 TRBD2 TRBV20-1 few CSAHIPGLAGSSTDTQYF TGCAGTGCTCATATCCCGGGACTAGCGGGGTCATCCACAGATACGCAGTATTTT
TRBJ2-3 . TRBV12-3/TRBV12-4 many CASSNWDTGPDTQYF TGTGCCAGCAGTAACTGGGACACGGGCCCAGATACGCAGTATTTT
TRBJ1-2 TRBD1 TRBV20-1 . CSAGGQGVSTYGYTF TGCAGTGCGGGCGGACAGGGGGTTAGTACCTATGGCTACACCTTC
TRBJ2-3 . TRBV25-1 . CASSELVALTDTQYF TGTGCCAGCAGTGAATTGGTAGCTCTCACAGATACGCAGTATTTT
TRBJ2-3 . TRBV18 few CASSPRGRGTDTQYF TGTGCCAGCTCACCAAGGGGACGGGGCACAGATACGCAGTATTTT
TRBJ2-5 . TRBV5-1 . CASSLVSDQETQYF TGCGCCAGCAGCTTGGTGTCGGACCAAGAGACCCAGTACTTC
TRBJ1-2 . TRBV7-2 . CASSLAPRSYGYTF TGTGCCAGCAGCTTAGCTCCCAGATCCTATGGCTACACCTTC
TRBJ2-2 . TRBV7-6 . CASSSPEGPRGELFF TGTGCCAGCAGCTCCCCTGAGGGCCCCCGCGGGGAGCTGTTTTTT
TRBJ2-1 . TRBV5-6 . CASSWLGQNEQFF TGTGCCAGCAGCTGGTTGGGTCAAAATGAGCAGTTCTTC
TRBJ1-5 . TRBV20-1 few CSAGGASNQPQHF TGCAGTGCCGGGGGGGCCAGCAATCAGCCCCAGCATTTT
TRBJ2-1 . TRBV5-1 many CASSFLGYSYNEQFF TGCGCCAGCAGCTTTCTGGGTTACTCCTACAATGAGCAGTTCTTC
TRBJ2-2 . TRBV6-6 . CASRAGNTGELFF TGTGCCAGCAGAGCGGGGAACACCGGGGAGCTGTTTTTT
TRBJ1-1 . TRBV2 few CASSEVWGAFF TGTGCCAGCAGTGAAGTGTGGGGGGCTTTCTTT
TRBJ2-3 . TRBV12-3/TRBV12-4 many CASSLGLVSSDTQYF TGTGCCAGCAGTTTAGGACTAGTCAGTTCAGATACGCAGTATTTT
TRBJ2-2 . TRBV20-1 few CSARIQNTGELFF TGCAGTGCTAGAATCCAGAACACCGGGGAGCTGTTTTTT
TRBJ2-7 . TRBV4-3 few CASSQERPPAYEQYF TGCGCCAGCAGCCAAGAACGACCCCCCGCCTACGAGCAGTACTTC
TRBJ1-2 . TRBV12-5 few CASGLVPAFYGYTF TGTGCTAGTGGTTTGGTACCGGCTTTCTATGGCTACACCTTC
TRBJ2-2 . TRBV6-4 . CASSDSAAGELFF TGTGCCAGCAGTGACTCGGCCGCCGGGGAGCTGTTTTTT
TRBJ2-5 TRBD2 TRBV3-1 . CASTLRLAGDTKETQYF TGTGCCAGCACCCTAAGATTAGCGGGGGACACGAAAGAGACCCAGTACTTC
TRBJ1-1 . TRBV11-2 few CASSLDRIDAEAFF TGTGCCAGCAGCTTAGATCGGATAGACGCTGAAGCTTTCTTT
TRBJ1-1 . TRBV5-1 . CASSLGLVLNTEAFF TGCGCCAGCAGCTTGGGACTAGTGCTGAACACTGAAGCTTTCTTT
TRBJ1-5 . TRBV12-3/TRBV12-4 many CASSLDSLNQPQHF TGTGCCAGCAGTTTAGACAGTCTCAATCAGCCCCAGCATTTT
TRBJ1-1 . TRBV6-1 . CASKDSLNTEAFF TGTGCCAGCAAGGACAGCCTGAACACTGAAGCTTTCTTT
TRBJ2-1 . TRBV5-6 few CASSLLGPQVDEQFF TGTGCCAGCAGCTTGTTGGGACCGCAAGTCGATGAGCAGTTCTTC
TRBJ1-6 . TRBV15 few CATSRRLSYNSPLHF TGTGCCACCAGCAGAAGACTCTCCTATAATTCACCCCTCCACTTT
TRBJ2-7 . TRBV12-3/TRBV12-4 few CASIDGRSSYEQYF TGTGCCAGCATCGATGGACGGAGTTCCTACGAGCAGTACTTC
TRBJ2-5 TRBD2 TRBV2 . CASSGLAETQYF TGTGCCAGCAGCGGACTAGCAGAGACCCAGTACTTC
TRBJ1-1 . TRBV20-1 few CSAPRDNLVNTEAFF TGCAGCGCGCCCCGGGACAATTTAGTGAACACTGAAGCTTTCTTT
TRBJ2-5 TRBD1 TRBV20-1 few CSARGTVQETQYF TGCAGTGCTAGGGGGACAGTCCAAGAGACCCAGTACTTC
TRBJ2-2 . TRBV20-1 many CSARDKAQANTGELFF TGCAGTGCTAGAGATAAGGCGCAGGCGAACACCGGGGAGCTGTTTTTT
TRBJ1-6 . TRBV7-9 few CASSFSGVRNSPLHF TGTGCCAGCAGCTTCTCAGGGGTGCGGAACTCACCCCTCCACTTT
TRBJ2-2 . TRBV27 few CASSLQTLTGELFF TGTGCCAGCAGTCTCCAGACACTTACCGGGGAGCTGTTTTTT
TRBJ1-1 TRBD1 TRBV7-9 . CASSYGDRRDTEAFF TGTGCCAGCAGCTACGGGGACAGAAGGGACACTGAAGCTTTCTTT
TRBJ2-5 . TRBV4-1 few CASSPRIGRGWETQYF TGCGCCAGCAGCCCCCGTATTGGGCGGGGATGGGAGACCCAGTACTTC
TRBJ2-5 TRBD2 TRBV6-6 few CASTSGTSNDQETQYF TGTGCCAGCACCTCCGGGACTAGCAACGACCAAGAGACCCAGTACTTC
TRBJ2-3 . TRBV5-1 . CASTLNTDTQYF TGCGCCAGCACCTTGAACACAGATACGCAGTATTTT
TRBJ1-5 . TRBV4-1 many CASSQDPSGHNQPQHF TGCGCCAGCAGCCAAGATCCGTCGGGCCATAATCAGCCCCAGCATTTT
TRBJ2-1 . TRBV20-1 . CSARALGGLHYNEQFF TGCAGTGCTAGAGCTTTAGGGGGACTCCATTACAATGAGCAGTTCTTC